This TCR beta chain is from a study of primary melanoma T cells and metastatic recurrence. Study context: Tumors were T2–T4 primary melanomas thicker than 1 mm.

The table came from immunoSEQ multiplex PCR; TCRdb's copy has only in-frame clones and leaves some out. The sample includes several hundred clones, 85% seen only once; the top ten take roughly a sixth. The patients had surgically resected primary melanoma at risk of metastatic recurrence. The V gene lost 2 bases and the J gene lost 6 bases, with 10 bases spanning the gap. The germline gives CDR1 SGHNT, CDR2 YENEEA. CDR3 size: 14 residues. The TCR originated in a human donor with melanoma. The chain joins TRBV11-3 to TRBJ1-4; D call uncertain. The sequencing sample was made of melanoma tumor tissue. CDR3 residues: CASSLSEIDEKLFF. CDR3 DNA sequence: TGTGCCAGCAGCTTATCAGAGATCGATGAAAAACTGTTTTTT.